Shown below are 9 T cell receptor beta chains from a single sample sequenced in a study of Graves' ophthalmopathy and Graves' hyperthyroidism. Beta-chain TCR CDR3 regions were amplified from RNA transcripts. HTBI primers primed a first-round RT-PCR, and a second-round multiplex PCR followed. MiXCR was run by TCRdb on the multiplex PCR reads, yielding one entry per CDR3 protein. The sample lists a few hundred thousand distinct CDR3 sequences, around 21% seen once, with 2.5% to 3% in the top ten. The specimen sequenced was peripheral blood. The receptors were sampled from a woman aged 18-30 years with stable Graves' hyperthyroidism.

Ten or more counts support this clonotype. The CDR3 spells CASSLESHDFFGNTIYF. The CDR3 region has the DNA TGCGCCAGCAGCTTGGAGTCACACGATTTCTTTGGAAACACCATATATTTT. V is TRBV5-1 and J is TRBJ1-3; no clear D gene. Trimming took off 0 bases at V and 3 bases at J, with 16 bases between the two ends. Germline V lookup: CDR1 SGHRS, CDR2 YFSETQ. CDR3 length: 17 amino acids.

V is TRBV19 and J is TRBJ1-5; the D is unclear. This CDR3 region has 14 residues. V lost 4 bases to trimming and J lost 7 bases, with 14 bases between them. Looked up from germline, CDR1 is LNHDA and CDR2 is SQIVND (reference sequence). CDR3 amino acids: CASSNGYLGQPQHF. In DNA form, the CDR3 reads TGTGCCAGTAGTAACGGATACCTCGGACAGCCCCAGCATTTT. The full variable domain, rest sourced from reference TRBV19 and TRBJ1-5, is DGGITQSPKYLFRKEGQNVTLSCEQNLNHDAMYWYRQDPGQGLRLIYYSQIVNDFQKGDIAEGYSVSREKKESFPLTVTSAQKNPTAFYLCASSNGYLGQPQHFGDGTRLSIL.

This clonotype is deemed medium-sized. An end of the junction does not agree with germline; a read error may underlie this. This chain connects TRBV15 to TRBJ2-4; 7 nucleotides line up with TRBD1. The germline gives CDR1 LNHNV, CDR2 YYDKDF (reference sequence). The CDR3 has 14 amino acids. CDR3 DNA sequence: TGTGCCACCAGCAGAGATCTTGAGGGGGCCATCCTGCACTTC. It translates to CATSRDLEGAILHF.

As to this clonotype: A much larger clone differs from this one at a single base, so this may be a read error. It is likely a read error, because the conserved phenylalanine at the end of the CDR3 is missing. The chain uses TRBV19 and TRBJ2-7, with 7 bases lining up with TRBD2. Germline trimming cut 3 bases from V and 2 bases from J; bases unmatched to any gene: 7. Germline V lookup: CDR1 LNHDA, CDR2 SQIVND (reference sequence). The CDR3 covers 15 residues. CDR3 residues: CASSMSAGRAYEQYY. The CDR3 nucleotides read TGTGCCAGTAGTATGTCAGCGGGAAGAGCCTACGAGCAGTACTAC.

The gene calls are TRBV6-1 and TRBJ2-7; D is perhaps TRBD1 or TRBD2 (5 bases each). V was cut by 0 bases and J by 7 bases, with 10 bases left in between. The CDR3 runs 13 residues. Per germline, CDR1 MNHNS and CDR2 SASEGT. As DNA, the CDR3 is TGTGCCAGCAGTGAAGCAGGTTGGGGGGAGCAGTACTTC. Its protein product is CASSEAGWGEQYF.

Ten or more counts support this clonotype. The chain recombines TRBV7-8 with TRBJ2-2; 10 nucleotides line up with TRBD1. V was clipped by 2 bases and J by 6 bases; unmatched bases: 6. From germline, CDR1 is SGHVS and CDR2 FQNEAQ. The CDR3 is made up of 16 amino acids. Here the CDR3 reads CASSLRDRGLAGELFF. For the CDR3, the DNA is TGTGCCAGCAGCTTACGGGACAGGGGCTTGGCCGGGGAGCTGTTTTTT.

Ten or more counts support this clonotype. This chain uses TRBV6-1 with TRBJ1-6, with TRBD1 as a possible D gene (5 bases). The CDR3 spans 17 residues. V gave up 5 bases and J gave up 10 bases, with 24 bases separating them. The germline gives CDR1 MNHNS, CDR2 SASEGT. DNA for the CDR3: TGTGCCAGCAGTATCGCCCCGGGACGTCTTGGGGGGTCACCCCTCCACTTT. Translating it yields CASSIAPGRLGGSPLHF.

This clonotype has at least ten counts. This rearrangement joins TRBV2 to TRBJ2-2; 10 nucleotides agree with TRBD2. Trimming cost V 3 bases and J 7 bases; bases outside gene matches: 5. Germline CDR1 SNHLY, CDR2 FYNNEI. The CDR3 extends over 15 amino acids. In nucleotides, the CDR3 is TGTGCCAGCAGTGAGAGGACTAGCGGTATCGGGGAGCTGTTTTTT. It yields the protein CASSERTSGIGELFF.

This clonotype was counted at least ten times. The genes are TRBV2 and TRBJ2-7; D is possibly TRBD1 or TRBD2 (5 bases each). V was trimmed by 5 bases and J by 4 bases, leaving 21 bases between them. From germline, CDR1 is SNHLY and CDR2 FYNNEI. The CDR3 has 16 amino acids. As DNA, the CDR3 is TGTGCCAGCAGTCTTCTTTCAACCGGGGCCAAGTACGAGCAGTACTTC. The encoded protein is CASSLLSTGAKYEQYF.